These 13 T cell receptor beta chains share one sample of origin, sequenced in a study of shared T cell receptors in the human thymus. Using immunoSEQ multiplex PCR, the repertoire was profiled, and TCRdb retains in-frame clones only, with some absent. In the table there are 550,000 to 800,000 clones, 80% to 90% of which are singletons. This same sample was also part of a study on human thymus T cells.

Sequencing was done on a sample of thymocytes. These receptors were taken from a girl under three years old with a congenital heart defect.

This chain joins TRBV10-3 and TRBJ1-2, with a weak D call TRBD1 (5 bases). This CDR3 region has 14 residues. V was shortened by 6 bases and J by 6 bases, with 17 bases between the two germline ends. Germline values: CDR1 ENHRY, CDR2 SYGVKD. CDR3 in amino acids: CAISAARVEDGYTF. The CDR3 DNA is TGTGCCATCAGCGCAGCCAGGGTTGAGGATGGCTACACCTTC.

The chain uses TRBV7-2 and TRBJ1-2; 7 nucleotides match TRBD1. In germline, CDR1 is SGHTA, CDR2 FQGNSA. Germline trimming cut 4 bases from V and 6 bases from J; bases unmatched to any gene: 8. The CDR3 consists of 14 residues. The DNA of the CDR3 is TGTGCCAGCAGCTCCGCCAGACAGGGAGATGGCTACACCTTC. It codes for CASSSARQGDGYTF.

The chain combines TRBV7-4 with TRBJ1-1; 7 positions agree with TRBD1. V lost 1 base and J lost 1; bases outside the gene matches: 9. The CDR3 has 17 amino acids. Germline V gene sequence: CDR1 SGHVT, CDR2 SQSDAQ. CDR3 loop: CASSLGSNDRANTEAFF. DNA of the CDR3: TGTGCCAGCAGCTTAGGATCGAACGACAGGGCGAACACTGAAGCTTTCTTT.

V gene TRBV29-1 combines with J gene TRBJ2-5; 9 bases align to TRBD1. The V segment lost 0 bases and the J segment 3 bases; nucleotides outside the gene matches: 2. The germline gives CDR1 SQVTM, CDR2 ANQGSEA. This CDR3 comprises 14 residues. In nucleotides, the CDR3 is TGCAGCGTTGAAGAGGGACAGGGAGAAGAGACCCAGTACTTC. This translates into CSVEEGQGEETQYF.

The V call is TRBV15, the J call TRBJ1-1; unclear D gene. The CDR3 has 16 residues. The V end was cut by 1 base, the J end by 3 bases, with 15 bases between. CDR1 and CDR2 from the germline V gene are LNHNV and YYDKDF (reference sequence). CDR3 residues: CATSRVVCLGDTEAFF. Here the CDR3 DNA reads TGTGCCACCAGCAGAGTCGTTTGCCTCGGGGACACTGAAGCTTTCTTT.

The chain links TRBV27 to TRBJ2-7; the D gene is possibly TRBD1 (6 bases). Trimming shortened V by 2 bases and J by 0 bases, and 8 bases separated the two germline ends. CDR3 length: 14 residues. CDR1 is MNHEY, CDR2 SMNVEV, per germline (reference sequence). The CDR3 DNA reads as TGTGCCAGCAGTTTAAGGGACATCTCCTACGAGCAGTACTTC. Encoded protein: CASSLRDISYEQYF.

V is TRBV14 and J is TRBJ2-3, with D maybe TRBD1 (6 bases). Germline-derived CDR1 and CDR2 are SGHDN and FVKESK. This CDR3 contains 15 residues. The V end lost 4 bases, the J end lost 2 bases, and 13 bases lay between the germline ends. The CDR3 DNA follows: TGTGCCAGCAGCCTGCGGACAGAACTCACAGATACGCAGTATTTT. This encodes CASSLRTELTDTQYF.

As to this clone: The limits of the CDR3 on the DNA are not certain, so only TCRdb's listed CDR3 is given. CDR3 residues: CASSFGGGAIVTETQYF. This chain links TRBV12-1 with TRBJ2-5; the table calls TRBD2, which could not be checked here. TRBV12-1 represents a pseudogene. The CDR3 extends over 17 residues, inclusive of both ends.

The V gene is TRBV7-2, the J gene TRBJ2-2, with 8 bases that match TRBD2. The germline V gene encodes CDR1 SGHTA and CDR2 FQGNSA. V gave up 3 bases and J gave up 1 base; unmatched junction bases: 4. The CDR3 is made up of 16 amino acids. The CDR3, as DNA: TGTGCCAGCAGCTTCACTAGCGGACAGAACACCGGGGAGCTGTTTTTT. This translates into CASSFTSGQNTGELFF.

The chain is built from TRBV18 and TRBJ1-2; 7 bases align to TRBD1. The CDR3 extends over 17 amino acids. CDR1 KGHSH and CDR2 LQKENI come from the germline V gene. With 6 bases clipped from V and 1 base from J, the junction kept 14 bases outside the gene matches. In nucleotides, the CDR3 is TGTGCCAGCTCGTCCTGCCATGTGACAGGGAATAACTATGGCTACACCTTC. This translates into CASSSCHVTGNNYGYTF. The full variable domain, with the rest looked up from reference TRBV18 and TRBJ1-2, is NAGVMQNPRHLVRRRGQEARLRCSPMKGHSHVYWYRQLPEEGLKFMVYLQKENIIDESGMPKERFSAEFPKEGPSILRIQQVVRGDSAAYFCASSSCHVTGNNYGYTFGSGTRLTVV.

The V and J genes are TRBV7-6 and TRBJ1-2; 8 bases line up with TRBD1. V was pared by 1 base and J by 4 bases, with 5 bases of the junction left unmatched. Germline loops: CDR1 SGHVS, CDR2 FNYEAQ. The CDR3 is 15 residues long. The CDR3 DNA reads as TGTGCCAGCAGCTTAGTCACAGGGGGGGTCTATGGCTACACCTTC. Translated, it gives CASSLVTGGVYGYTF.

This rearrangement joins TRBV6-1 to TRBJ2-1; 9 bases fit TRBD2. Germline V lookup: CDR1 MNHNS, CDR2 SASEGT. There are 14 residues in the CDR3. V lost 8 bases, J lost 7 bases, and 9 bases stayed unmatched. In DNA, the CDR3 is TGTGCCAGCCCCGGCGGGGGGGCGGGTAATGAGCAGTTCTTC. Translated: CASPGGGAGNEQFF.

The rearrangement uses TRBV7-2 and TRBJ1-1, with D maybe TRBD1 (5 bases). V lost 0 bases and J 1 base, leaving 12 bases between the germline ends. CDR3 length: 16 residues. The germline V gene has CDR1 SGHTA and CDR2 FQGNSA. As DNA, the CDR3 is TGTGCCAGCAGCTTAGCGGGACTGGGGAGGAACACTGAAGCTTTCTTT. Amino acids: CASSLAGLGRNTEAFF.